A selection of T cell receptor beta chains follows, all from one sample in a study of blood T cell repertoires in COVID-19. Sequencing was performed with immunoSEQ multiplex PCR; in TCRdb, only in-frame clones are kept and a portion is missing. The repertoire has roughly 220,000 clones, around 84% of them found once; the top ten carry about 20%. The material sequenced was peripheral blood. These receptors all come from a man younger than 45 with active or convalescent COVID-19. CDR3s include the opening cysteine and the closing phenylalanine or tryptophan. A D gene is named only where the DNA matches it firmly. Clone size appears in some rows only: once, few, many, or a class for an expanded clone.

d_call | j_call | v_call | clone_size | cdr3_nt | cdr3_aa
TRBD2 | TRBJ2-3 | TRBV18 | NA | TGTGCCAGCTCACCGGTAGCGGGTCCTAGCACAGATACGCAGTATTTT | CASSPVAGPSTDTQYF
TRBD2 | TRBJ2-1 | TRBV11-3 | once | TGTGCCAGCAGCCCCCTCGGTGGCGGGGGGCACAATGAGCAGTTCTTC | CASSPLGGGGHNEQFF
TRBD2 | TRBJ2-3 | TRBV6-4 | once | TGTGCCAGCAGTCCTGGACTAGCGGGAGGGACAGATACGCAGTATTTT | CASSPGLAGGTDTQYF
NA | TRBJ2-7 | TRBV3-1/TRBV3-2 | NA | TGTGCCAGCAGCTACAAAAGGGGGGGGAGCGAGCAGTACTTC | CASSYKRGGSEQYF
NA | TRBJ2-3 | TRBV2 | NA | TGTGCCAGCACCCGGCGGGGCCCAGATACGCAGTATTTT | CASTRRGPDTQYF
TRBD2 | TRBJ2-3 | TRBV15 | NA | TGTGCCACCAGCAGAGATTTGGTGGGGACTAGCGGAACAGATACGCAGTATTTT | CATSRDLVGTSGTDTQYF
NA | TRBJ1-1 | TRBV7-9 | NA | TGTGCCAGCAGCGAGGGACACAAAAACACTGAAGCTTTCTTT | CASSEGHKNTEAFF
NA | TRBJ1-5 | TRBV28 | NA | TGTGCCAGCAGCCCCGGGACTTATAGCAATCAGCCCCAGCATTTT | CASSPGTYSNQPQHF
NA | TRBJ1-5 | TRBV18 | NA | TGTGCCAGCTCACCTGCCCCGGGAGGGGGTCAGCCCCAGCATTTT | CASSPAPGGGQPQHF
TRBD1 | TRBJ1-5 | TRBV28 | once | TGTGCCAGCAGCCGACAGGGGGCGGCACGCAATCAGCCCCAGCATTTT | CASSRQGAARNQPQHF
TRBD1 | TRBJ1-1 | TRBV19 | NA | TGTGCCAGTAGTATAGGGACAGGGGGGAGGATGAACACTGAAGCTTTCTTT | CASSIGTGGRMNTEAFF
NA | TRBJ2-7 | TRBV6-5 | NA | TGTGCCAGCAGCGACCCGAGGGACGAGCAGTACTTC | CASSDPRDEQYF
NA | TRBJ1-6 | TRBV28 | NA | TGTGCCAGCAGCCCCGGAGGCTCACCCCTCCACTTT | CASSPGGSPLHF
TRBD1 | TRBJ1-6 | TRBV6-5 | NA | TGTGCCAGCACTATAACCGGGACAGGGGTTCACCCCCTCCACTTT | CASTITGTGVHPLHF
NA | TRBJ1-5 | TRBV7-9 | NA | TGTGCCAGCAGCTTAACGGAGAGCAATCAGCCCCAGCATTTT | CASSLTESNQPQHF
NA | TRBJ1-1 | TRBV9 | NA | TGTGCCAGCAGCGTATTTGCGGGGGGGATCTCTGAAGCTTTCTTT | CASSVFAGGISEAFF
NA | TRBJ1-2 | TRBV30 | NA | TGTGCCAAAGGGGTTTATAATGGCTACACCTTC | CAKGVYNGYTF
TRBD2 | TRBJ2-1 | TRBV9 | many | TGTGCCAGCAGCCCCCACGGAGTTCCTAGCGGGGGGAGCAATGAGCAGTTCTTC | CASSPHGVPSGGSNEQFF
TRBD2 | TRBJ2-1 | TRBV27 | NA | TGTGCCAGCAGTTCCACGGGACTAGGGGTTGGTGAGCAGTTCTTC | CASSSTGLGVGEQFF
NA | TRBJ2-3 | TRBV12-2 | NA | TGTGCAAGTCGCTTAGAGTGCTTTCGGCGGGGTCGCACAGATACGCAGTATTTT | CASRLECFRRGRTDTQYF
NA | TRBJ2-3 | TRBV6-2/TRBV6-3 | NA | TGTGCCAGCAGTTACATCCGTCAGGACACAGATACGCAGTATTTT | CASSYIRQDTDTQYF
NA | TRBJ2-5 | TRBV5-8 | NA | TGTGCCACCTTCCTGCGGGTGGGAGAGACCCAGTACTTC | CATFLRVGETQYF
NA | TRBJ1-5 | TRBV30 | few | TGTGCCTGGAGTAGGGGATACAGAACCAATCAGCCCCAGCATTTT | CAWSRGYRTNQPQHF
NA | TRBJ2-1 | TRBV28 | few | TGTGCCAGCAGTGGTCAGGGCAGGGTAGCTGAGCAGTTCTTC | CASSGQGRVAEQFF
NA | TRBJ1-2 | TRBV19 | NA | TGTGCCAGTAGCCATGGGGGGGCAGGAGGCGGCTACACCTTC | CASSHGGAGGGYTF
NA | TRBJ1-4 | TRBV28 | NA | TGTGCCAGCACAGAGGGAGTAACTAATGAAAAACTGTTTTTT | CASTEGVTNEKLFF
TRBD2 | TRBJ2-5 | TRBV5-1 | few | TGCGCCAGCAGCCTGGGACTAGCGGGAGTGGAGACCCAGTACTTC | CASSLGLAGVETQYF
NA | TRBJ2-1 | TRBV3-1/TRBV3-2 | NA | TGTGCCAGCAGCCAATCAGGGAGGAATGAGCAGTTCTTC | CASSQSGRNEQFF
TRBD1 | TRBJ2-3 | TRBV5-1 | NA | TGCGCCAGCAGCTCGACAGGGGGCCCCGCAGATACGCAGTATTTT | CASSSTGGPADTQYF
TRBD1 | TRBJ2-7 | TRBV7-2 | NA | TGTGCCAGCAGCCCGGACAGGGGGTCCTACGAGCAGTACTTC | CASSPDRGSYEQYF
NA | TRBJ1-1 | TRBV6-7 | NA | TGTGCCAGCAGCCAGACCATAGGGAGTACTGAAGCTTTCTTT | CASSQTIGSTEAFF
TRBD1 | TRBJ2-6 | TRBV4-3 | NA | TGCGCCAGCAGCGGGACAGGGCTCTCTGGGGCCAACGTCCTGACTTTC | CASSGTGLSGANVLTF
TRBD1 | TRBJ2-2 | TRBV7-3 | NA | TGTGCCAGCAGCTTAGGCAGGGGGCCAGGGGAGCTGTTTTTT | CASSLGRGPGELFF
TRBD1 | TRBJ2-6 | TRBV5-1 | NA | TGCGCCAGCAGCCCCCGGACAGGGAGGTTCTCTGGGGCCAACGTCCTGACTTTC | CASSPRTGRFSGANVLTF
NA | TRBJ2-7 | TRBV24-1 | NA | TGTGCCACCAGTTCCAGGGGCCGCCCCTCCTACGAGCAGTACTTC | CATSSRGRPSYEQYF
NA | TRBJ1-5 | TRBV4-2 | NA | TGTGCCAGCAGCCAAGTGGGGACACCGAATCAGCCCCAGCATTTT | CASSQVGTPNQPQHF
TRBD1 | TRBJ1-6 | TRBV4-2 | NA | TGTGCCAGCAGCCAGACAGGGTTGGGGAATTCACCCCTCCACTTT | CASSQTGLGNSPLHF
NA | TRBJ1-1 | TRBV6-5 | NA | TGTGCCAGCTGGGCCCCCAGAAACACTGAAGCTTTCTTT | CASWAPRNTEAFF
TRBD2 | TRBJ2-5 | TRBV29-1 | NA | TGCAGCGGGTATAGCGGGATTGGTACTGAGACCCAGTACTTC | CSGYSGIGTETQYF
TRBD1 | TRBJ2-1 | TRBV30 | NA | TGTGCCTGGAGACCGCCGGGACAGGGGGAACAGTTCTTC | CAWRPPGQGEQFF
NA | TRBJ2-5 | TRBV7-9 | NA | TGTGCCAGCAGTCAAAAGACAGACCAAGAGACCCAGTACTTC | CASSQKTDQETQYF
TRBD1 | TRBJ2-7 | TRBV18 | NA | TGTGCCAGCTCGGGTCAGGGGGCTTACGAGCAGTACTTC | CASSGQGAYEQYF
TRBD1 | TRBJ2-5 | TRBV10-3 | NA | TGTGCCATCAGTGAGGGGAGGGGACAGGGAGGGTTGAGAGAGACCCAGTACTTC | CAISEGRGQGGLRETQYF
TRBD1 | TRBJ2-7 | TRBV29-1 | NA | TGCAGCGTTCAGATCCCGGGACAGACTGCGGGGCAGTACTTC | CSVQIPGQTAGQYF
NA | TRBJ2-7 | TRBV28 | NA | TGTGCCAGCAGAACCCAGGGGGGATCCTACGAGCAGTACTTC | CASRTQGGSYEQYF
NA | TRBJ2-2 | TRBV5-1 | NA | TGCGCCAGCAGCTTGAGGGAGGTGCTAGACACCGGGGAGCTGTTTTTT | CASSLREVLDTGELFF
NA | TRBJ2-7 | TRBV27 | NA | TGTGCCAGCAAACCGGGACAAGGGGGCTACGAGCAGTACTTC | CASKPGQGGYEQYF
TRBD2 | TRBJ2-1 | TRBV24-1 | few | TGTGCCACCAGTGATTCGCCGGCGGGGGGGCCCTATGAGCAGTTCTTC | CATSDSPAGGPYEQFF
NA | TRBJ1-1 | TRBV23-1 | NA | TGCGCCAGCACCGGGGTTTCTGAAGCTTTCTTT | CASTGVSEAFF
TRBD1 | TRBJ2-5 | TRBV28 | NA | TGTGCCAGCAGGGGGACAGGGGGCGCAGAGACCCAGTACTTC | CASRGTGGAETQYF
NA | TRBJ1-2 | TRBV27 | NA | TGTGCCAGCAGTTTTCGTGAAAACAGGGGCTACACCTTC | CASSFRENRGYTF
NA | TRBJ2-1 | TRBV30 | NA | TGTGCCTGGAGGGGAGGAGTCGCCAGTTTTGATGAGCAGTTCTTC | CAWRGGVASFDEQFF
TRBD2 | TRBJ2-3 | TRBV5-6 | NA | TGTGCCAGCAGCTTGGGACTAGCGGGAGGGCCGGGGGATACGCAGTATTTT | CASSLGLAGGPGDTQYF
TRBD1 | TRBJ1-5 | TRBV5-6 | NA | TGTGCCAGCAGTTCCGGGACAGGCATAGGGCCCCAGCATTTT | CASSSGTGIGPQHF
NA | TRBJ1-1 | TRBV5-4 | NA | TGTGCCAGCAGTAGGGGGTCTGAAGCTTTCTTT | CASSRGSEAFF
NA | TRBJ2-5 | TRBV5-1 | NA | TGCGCCAGCAGCTTGGGGCGGGGAGAGACCCAGTACTTC | CASSLGRGETQYF
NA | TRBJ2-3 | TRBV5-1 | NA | TGCGCCAGCAGCTTGGTGGGGACTAGCACAGATACGCAGTATTTT | CASSLVGTSTDTQYF